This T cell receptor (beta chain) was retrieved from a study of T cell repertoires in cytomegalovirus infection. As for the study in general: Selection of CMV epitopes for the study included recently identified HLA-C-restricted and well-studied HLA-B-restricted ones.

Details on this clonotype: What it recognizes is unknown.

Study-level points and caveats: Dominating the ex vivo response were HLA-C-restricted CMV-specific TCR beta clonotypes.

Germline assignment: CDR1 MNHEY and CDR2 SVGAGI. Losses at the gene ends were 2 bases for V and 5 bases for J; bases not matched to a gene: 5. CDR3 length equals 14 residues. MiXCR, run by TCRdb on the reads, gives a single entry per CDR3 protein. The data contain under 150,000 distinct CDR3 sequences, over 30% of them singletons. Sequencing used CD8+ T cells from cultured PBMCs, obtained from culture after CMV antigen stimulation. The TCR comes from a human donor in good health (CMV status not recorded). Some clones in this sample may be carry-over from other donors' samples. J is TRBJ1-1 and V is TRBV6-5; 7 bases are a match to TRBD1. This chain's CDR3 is CASSYKGGMTEAFF. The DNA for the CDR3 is TGTGCCAGCAGTTACAAAGGGGGCATGACTGAAGCTTTCTTT.